Shown below are 20 T cell receptor beta chains from a single sample sequenced in a study of T-cell reconstitution after alpha-beta-depleted transplantation in children. For TCRbeta, the library was prepared with unique molecular identifiers. MiXCR was run by TCRdb on the PCR reads, yielding one entry per CDR3 protein. The data show almost 600,000 distinct CDR3 sequences, 20% to 30% seen once. Sequenced material: PBMCs, taken before TCRalphabeta/CD19-depleted stem cell transplant. These receptors all stem from a boy in the first two years of life with Wiskott-Aldrich syndrome, due to receive a stem cell transplant.

This clonotype was observed a handful of times. The J gene is TRBJ2-1, the V gene TRBV12-3 or TRBV12-4; TRBD2 matches at 7 bases. V shed 8 bases and J 2 bases; nucleotides not matched to a gene: 6. This CDR3 has 14 residues. CDR3 amino acids: CASLLAQPYNEQFF. In DNA, the CDR3 is TGTGCCAGCCTACTAGCGCAGCCCTACAATGAGCAGTTCTTC.

The CDR3 DNA sequence: TGTGCCACCAGCAGAGTTTTCAGGAGCTCCTACGAGCAGTACTTC. It specifies CATSRVFRSSYEQYF. The genes are TRBV15 and TRBJ2-7; D ambiguous. Germline V CDR1 and CDR2: LNHNV, YYDKDF (reference sequence). The CDR3 has 15 amino acids. The V gene lost 1 base and the J gene lost 0 bases, with 10 bases spanning the gap.

CDR3 DNA sequence: TGTGCCAGCAGCTTGGGATGGGGGCTAGAGACCCAGTACTTC. It codes for CASSLGWGLETQYF. This chain uses TRBV5-6 with TRBJ2-5, with TRBD1 as a possible D gene (6 bases). Germline V gene data show CDR1 as SGHDT and CDR2 as YYEEEE. The CDR3 length is 14 residues. The V end was cut by 0 bases, the J end by 4 bases, with 10 bases between.

The chain combines TRBV20-1 with TRBJ2-7; either TRBD1 or TRBD2 may supply D (5 bases each). Trimming left V 5 bases short and J 0 bases short, with 17 bases between. Germline CDR1 reads DFQATT; CDR2 reads SNEGSKA (reference sequence). The CDR3 is 15 residues long. The CDR3 DNA sequence: TGCAGTGCTCCGAGAAGGGACCGACGCTCCTACGAGCAGTACTTC. Its protein product is CSAPRRDRRSYEQYF.

The chain couples TRBV30 to TRBJ2-3, with no clear D. Trimming took 4 bases from V and 2 from J, leaving 16 bases between them. The germline CDR1 and CDR2 sequences are GTSNPN and SVGIG (reference sequence). CDR3 size: 15 residues. CDR3 sequence reads: CAWTHMEQFTDTQYF. CDR3 nucleotide sequence: TGTGCCTGGACCCATATGGAGCAGTTCACAGATACGCAGTATTTT.

This chain uses TRBV20-1 with TRBJ2-7; D is perhaps TRBD1 or TRBD2 (7 bases each). The V end was cut by 6 bases, the J end by 4 bases, with 16 bases between. Germline-derived CDR1 and CDR2 are DFQATT and SNEGSKA (reference sequence). This CDR3 has 13 residues. The CDR3 coding sequence is TGCAGTGCCCACAGGGGCGGGGGATACGAGCAGTACTTC. Residues: CSAHRGGGYEQYF.

This chain uses TRBV5-1 with TRBJ1-1; no clear D. This CDR3 region has 17 residues. V lost 0 bases and J lost 1, with 16 bases in between. Per the germline V gene, CDR1 is SGHRS and CDR2 is YFSETQ. CDR3 protein: CASSLGETDWSNTEAFF. In DNA form, the CDR3 reads TGCGCCAGCAGCTTGGGAGAGACGGACTGGTCGAACACTGAAGCTTTCTTT.

Only a few counts were recorded for this clonotype. The chain uses TRBV5-1 and TRBJ2-3, with 11 bases identical to TRBD2. CDR1 and CDR2 from the germline V gene are SGHRS and YFSETQ. V was pared by 3 bases and J by 2 bases, with 2 bases of the junction left unmatched. This CDR3 spans 15 amino acids. CDR3 in DNA: TGCGCCAGCAGCTGGGGACTAGCGGACACAGATACGCAGTATTTT. Amino acids: CASSWGLADTDTQYF. Variable domain in full (rest from reference TRBV5-1 and TRBJ2-3): KAGVTQTPRYLIKTRGQQVTLSCSPISGHRSVSWYQQTPGQGLQFLFEYFSETQRNKGNFPGRFSGRQFSNSRSEMNVSTLELGDSALYLCASSWGLADTDTQYFGPGTRLTVL.

The J gene is TRBJ2-1, the V gene TRBV20-1, with D perhaps matching TRBD2 (5 bases). With 3 bases removed from V and 6 bases from J, the gap between germline ends came to 12 bases. The CDR3 runs to 13 residues. Germline CDR1 DFQATT, CDR2 SNEGSKA (reference sequence). The CDR3 is CSASVGVANEQFF. The CDR3 coding sequence is TGCAGTGCTAGTGTGGGAGTAGCCAATGAGCAGTTCTTC.

This clonotype has more than one count but fewer than ten. The chain's CDR3 is CASSLVRAGGELFF. CDR3 DNA sequence: TGTGCCAGCAGCTTAGTGAGGGCAGGGGGGGAGCTGTTTTTT. The V call is TRBV7-2, the J call TRBJ2-2, with D possibly called TRBD1 or TRBD2 (5 bases each). V gave up 1 base and J gave up 8 bases, with 11 bases separating them. Germline V gene sequence: CDR1 SGHTA, CDR2 FQGNSA. This CDR3 has 14 residues.

J is TRBJ2-1 and V is TRBV20-1; TRBD2 matches at 12 bases. From germline, CDR1 is DFQATT and CDR2 SNEGSKA (reference sequence). The trim removed 5 bases at V and 7 bases at J, leaving 6 bases unmatched. The CDR3 has 14 residues. The CDR3 loop reads CSASRLAGENEQFF. The CDR3 bases are TGCAGTGCTTCGAGACTAGCGGGAGAAAATGAGCAGTTCTTC.

The CDR3: CASSPPDGGRYGYTF. The CDR3 nucleotides read TGCGCCAGCAGCCCCCCTGACGGGGGTCGGTATGGCTACACCTTC. The gene calls are TRBV5-1 and TRBJ1-2; tentatively, D is TRBD1 (5 bases). V was clipped by 4 bases and J by 5 bases, with 18 bases between them. The CDR3 loop spans 15 amino acids. Germline V CDR1 and CDR2: SGHRS, YFSETQ.

The rearrangement links TRBV20-1 to TRBJ2-1, with D perhaps TRBD2 (6 bases). This CDR3 is 15 amino acids long. Germline V gene lookup returns CDR1 DFQATT and CDR2 SNEGSKA (reference sequence). The V gene lost 3 bases and the J gene lost 3 bases, with 15 bases spanning the gap. DNA for the CDR3: TGCAGTGCTAGCGGGTCGCGGGATGGCTACAATGAGCAGTTCTTC. Protein: CSASGSRDGYNEQFF.

V gene TRBV30 combines with J gene TRBJ1-3, with TRBD1 matching 8 bases. V shed 3 bases, J shed 4 bases, and the junction held 5 bases outside the gene matches. This CDR3 spans 14 amino acids. Germline V lookup: CDR1 GTSNPN, CDR2 SVGIG (reference sequence). CDR3 sequence reads: CAWREQGGGNTIYF. Written as DNA, the CDR3 is TGTGCCTGGAGGGAACAGGGGGGCGGAAACACCATATATTTT.

This clonotype has more than one count but fewer than ten. The rearrangement links TRBV20-1 to TRBJ2-3; unclear D gene. This CDR3 comprises 15 residues. The germline V and J ends were trimmed by 6 bases and 2 bases, with 18 bases remaining between them. The germline V gene has CDR1 DFQATT and CDR2 SNEGSKA (reference sequence). This CDR3 reads CSARLRSVYTDTQYF. The CDR3 coding sequence is TGCAGTGCCCGTCTTCGGAGCGTCTACACAGATACGCAGTATTTT.

The chain couples TRBV5-1 to TRBJ2-7, with 8 bases matching TRBD1. CDR1 and CDR2 (germline): SGHRS, YFSETQ. Losses at the gene ends were 4 bases for V and 0 bases for J; bases not matched to a gene: 6. The CDR3 loop spans 15 amino acids. The CDR3 reads CASSDLTGGSYEQYF. The CDR3 nucleotides read TGCGCCAGCAGCGATCTTACAGGGGGCTCCTACGAGCAGTACTTC.

This clonotype was seen only a few times. This chain links TRBV12-3 or TRBV12-4 with TRBJ2-7; D uncertain. The CDR3 is 11 residues long. The V end lost 3 bases, the J end lost 7 bases, and 7 bases lay between the germline ends. The CDR3: CASSFDAEQYF. The CDR3 nucleotides are TGTGCCAGCAGTTTTGATGCGGAGCAGTACTTC.

The rearrangement uses TRBV2 and TRBJ2-5; TRBD2 matches at 11 bases. Germline trimming cut 5 bases from V and 4 bases from J; bases unmatched to any gene: 6. Germline CDR1 and CDR2: SNHLY and FYNNEI. The CDR3 contains 15 residues. CDR3 in DNA: TGTGCCAGCAGTCTAGCGGGAGGCGGTGTAGAGACCCAGTACTTC. Protein: CASSLAGGGVETQYF.

The gene calls are TRBV29-1 and TRBJ2-5; 7 nucleotides match TRBD1. V lost 6 bases, J lost 1 base, and 5 bases stayed unmatched. The CDR3 sequence is 13 residues long. Germline values: CDR1 SQVTM, CDR2 ANQGSEA. The CDR3 sequence: CSVRDRTQETQYF. CDR3 bases: TGCAGCGTCCGGGACAGAACCCAAGAGACCCAGTACTTC.

This chain joins TRBV10-3 and TRBJ1-1; D gene uncertain. Trimming pared 3 bases from V and 5 bases from J, leaving 4 bases between. The CDR3 has 11 residues. The germline V gene has CDR1 ENHRY and CDR2 SYGVKD. CDR3 nucleotides: TGTGCCATCAGTGACGGTACTGAAGCTTTCTTT. Amino acid sequence: CAISDGTEAFF.